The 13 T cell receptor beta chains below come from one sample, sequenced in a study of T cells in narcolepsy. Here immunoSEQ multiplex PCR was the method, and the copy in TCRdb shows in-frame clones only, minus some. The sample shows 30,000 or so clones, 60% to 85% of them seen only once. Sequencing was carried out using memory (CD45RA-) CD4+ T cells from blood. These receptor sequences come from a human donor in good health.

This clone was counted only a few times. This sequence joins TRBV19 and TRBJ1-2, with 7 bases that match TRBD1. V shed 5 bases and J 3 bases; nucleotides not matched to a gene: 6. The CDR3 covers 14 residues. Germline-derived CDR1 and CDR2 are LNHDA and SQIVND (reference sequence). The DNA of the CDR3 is TGTGCCAGTAGTCTCCAACAGGGGTACTATGGCTACACCTTC. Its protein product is CASSLQQGYYGYTF.

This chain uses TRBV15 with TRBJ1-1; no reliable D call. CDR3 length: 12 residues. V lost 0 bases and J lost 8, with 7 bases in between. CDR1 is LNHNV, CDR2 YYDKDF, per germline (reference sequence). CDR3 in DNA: TGTGCCACCAGCAGAGATCAGCAGGAAGCTTTCTTT. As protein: CATSRDQQEAFF.

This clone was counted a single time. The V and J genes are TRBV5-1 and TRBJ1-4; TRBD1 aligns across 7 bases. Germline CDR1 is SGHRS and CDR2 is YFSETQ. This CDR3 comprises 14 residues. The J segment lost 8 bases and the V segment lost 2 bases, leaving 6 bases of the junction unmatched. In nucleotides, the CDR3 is TGCGCCAGCAGCTTACAGGGGAGCGGGGAAAAACTGTTTTTT. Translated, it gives CASSLQGSGEKLFF.

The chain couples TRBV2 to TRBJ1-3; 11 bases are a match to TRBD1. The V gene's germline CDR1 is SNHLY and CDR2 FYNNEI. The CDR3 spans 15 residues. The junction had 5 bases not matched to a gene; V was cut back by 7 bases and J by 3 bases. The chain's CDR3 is CASNLDRGLGNTIYF. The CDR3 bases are TGTGCCAGCAATTTGGACAGGGGGCTTGGAAACACCATATATTTT.

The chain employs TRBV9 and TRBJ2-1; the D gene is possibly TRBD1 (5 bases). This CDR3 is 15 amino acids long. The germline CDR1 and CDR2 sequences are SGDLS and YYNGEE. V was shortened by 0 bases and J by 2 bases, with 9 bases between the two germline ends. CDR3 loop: CASSVGGPPYNEQFF. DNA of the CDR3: TGTGCCAGCAGCGTAGGGGGCCCCCCCTACAATGAGCAGTTCTTC.

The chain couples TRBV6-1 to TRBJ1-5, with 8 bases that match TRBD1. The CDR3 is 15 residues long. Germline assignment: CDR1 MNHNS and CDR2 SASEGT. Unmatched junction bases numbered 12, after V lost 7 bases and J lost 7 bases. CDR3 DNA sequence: TGTGCCAGCACCCCCTTGGACAGGGAAGGACAGCCCCAGCATTTT. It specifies CASTPLDREGQPQHF.

The CDR3 coding sequence is TGTGCCAGCAGTTTCCAGGGAAATGAAGCTTTCTTT. The encoded protein is CASSFQGNEAFF. The chain employs TRBV6-1 and TRBJ1-1; maybe TRBD1 (5 bases). The CDR3 runs 12 residues. V was trimmed by 5 bases and J by 7 bases, leaving 11 bases between them. Germline assignment: CDR1 MNHNS and CDR2 SASEGT.

The CDR3, as DNA: TGTGCCAGCTCACCATTCACAGATACGCAGTATTTT. It encodes CASSPFTDTQYF. The chain employs TRBV18 and TRBJ2-3; D is unclear. The CDR3 contains 12 residues. The V and J ends lost 2 bases and 2 bases respectively, with 2 bases between them. In germline, CDR1 is KGHSH, CDR2 LQKENI.

The CDR3 nucleotides read TGTGCCAGCAGCGACCGGGACCAAGAGACCCAGTACTTC. Translating it yields CASSDRDQETQYF. The V call is TRBV9, the J call TRBJ2-5; D ambiguous. The germline gives CDR1 SGDLS, CDR2 YYNGEE. Trimming shortened V by 3 bases and J by 0 bases, and 6 bases separated the two germline ends. The CDR3 has 13 amino acids. Based on the CDR3 plus reference TRBV9 and TRBJ2-5, the full variable domain is DSGVTQTPKHLITATGQRVTLRCSPRSGDLSVYWYQQSLDQGLQFLIQYYNGEERAKGNILERFSAQQFPDLHSELNLSSLELGDSALYFCASSDRDQETQYFGPGTRLLVL.

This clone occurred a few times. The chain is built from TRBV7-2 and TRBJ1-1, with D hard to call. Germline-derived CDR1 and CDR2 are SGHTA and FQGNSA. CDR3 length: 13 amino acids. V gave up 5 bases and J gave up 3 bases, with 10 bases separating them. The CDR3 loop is CASSIMVDTEAFF. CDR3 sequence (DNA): TGTGCCAGCAGCATCATGGTGGACACTGAAGCTTTCTTT.

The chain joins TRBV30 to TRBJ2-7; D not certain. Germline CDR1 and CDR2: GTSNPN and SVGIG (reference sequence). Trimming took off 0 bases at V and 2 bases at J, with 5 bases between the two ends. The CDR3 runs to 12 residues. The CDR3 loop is CAWSVRAYEQYF. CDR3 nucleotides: TGTGCCTGGAGTGTACGGGCCTACGAGCAGTACTTC.

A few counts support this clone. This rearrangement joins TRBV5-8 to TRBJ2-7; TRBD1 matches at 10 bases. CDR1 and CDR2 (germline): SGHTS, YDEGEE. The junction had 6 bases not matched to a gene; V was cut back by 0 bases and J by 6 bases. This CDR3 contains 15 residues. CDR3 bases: TGTGCCAGCAGCTTGGCGGGGACAGGGGCCTCCGAGCAGTACTTC. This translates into CASSLAGTGASEQYF.

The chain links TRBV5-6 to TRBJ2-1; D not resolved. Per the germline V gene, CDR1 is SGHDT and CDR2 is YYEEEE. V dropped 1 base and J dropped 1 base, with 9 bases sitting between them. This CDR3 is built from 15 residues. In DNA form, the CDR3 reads TGTGCCAGCAGCTTGAGTGTAAGTTCCTACAATGAGCAGTTCTTC. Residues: CASSLSVSSYNEQFF.